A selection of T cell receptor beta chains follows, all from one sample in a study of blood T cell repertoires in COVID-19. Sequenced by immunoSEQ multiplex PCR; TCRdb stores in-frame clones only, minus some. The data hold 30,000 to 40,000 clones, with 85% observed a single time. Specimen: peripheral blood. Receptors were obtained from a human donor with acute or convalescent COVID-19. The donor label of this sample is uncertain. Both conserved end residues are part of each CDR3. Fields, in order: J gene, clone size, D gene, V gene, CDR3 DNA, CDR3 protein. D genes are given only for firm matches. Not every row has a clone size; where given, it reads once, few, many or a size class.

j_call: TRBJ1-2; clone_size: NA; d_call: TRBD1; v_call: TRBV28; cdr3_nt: TGTGCCAGCAGGCCACTAGGACAGGCGGGTGGCTATGGCTACACCTTC; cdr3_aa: CASRPLGQAGGYGYTF
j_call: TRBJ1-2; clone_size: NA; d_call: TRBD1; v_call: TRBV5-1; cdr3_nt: TGCGCCAGCAGACTGGGACAGGGAGACCATGGCTACACCTTC; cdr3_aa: CASRLGQGDHGYTF
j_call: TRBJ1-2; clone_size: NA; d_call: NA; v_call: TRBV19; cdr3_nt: TGTGCCAGTAGTATAGGAGGTAGCTATGGCTACACCTTC; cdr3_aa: CASSIGGSYGYTF
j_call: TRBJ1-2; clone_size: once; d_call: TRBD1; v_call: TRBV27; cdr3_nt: TGTGCCAGCAGCGTACAGGGGGCGGGGAGCTATGGCTACACCTTC; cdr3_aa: CASSVQGAGSYGYTF
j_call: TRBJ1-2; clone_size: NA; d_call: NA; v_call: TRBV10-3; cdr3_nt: TGTGCCATCAGTGAGTCAACGCCGGGGGGGGACTATGGCTACACCTTC; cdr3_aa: CAISESTPGGDYGYTF
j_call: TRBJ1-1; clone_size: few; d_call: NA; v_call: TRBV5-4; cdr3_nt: TGTGCCAGCAGCGCGGACATGAACACTGAAGCTTTCTTT; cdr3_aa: CASSADMNTEAFF
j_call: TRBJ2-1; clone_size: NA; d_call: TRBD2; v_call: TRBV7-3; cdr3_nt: TGTGCCAGCAGCTTAAACCCCGGGCTAGCGGGGGAAACGGAGCAGTTCTTC; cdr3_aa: CASSLNPGLAGETEQFF
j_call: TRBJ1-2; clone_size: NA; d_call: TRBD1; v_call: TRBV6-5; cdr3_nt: TGTGCCAGCAGCAGGACAGGGAACTATGGCTACACCTTC; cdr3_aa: CASSRTGNYGYTF
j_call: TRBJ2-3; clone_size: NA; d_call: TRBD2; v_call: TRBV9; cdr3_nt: TGTGCCAGCAGCAGGACTAGCGGGAGCACAGATACGCAGTATTTT; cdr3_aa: CASSRTSGSTDTQYF
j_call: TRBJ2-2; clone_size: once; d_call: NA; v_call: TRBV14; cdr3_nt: TGTGCCAGCAGCCAAGTCGGGGGTTACACCGGGGAGCTGTTTTTT; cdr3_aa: CASSQVGGYTGELFF
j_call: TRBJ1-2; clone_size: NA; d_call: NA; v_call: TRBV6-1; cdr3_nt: TGTGCCAGCAGTGAAGCGTCTCCAGGTAGTGGTCGTGGCTACACCTTC; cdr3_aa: CASSEASPGSGRGYTF
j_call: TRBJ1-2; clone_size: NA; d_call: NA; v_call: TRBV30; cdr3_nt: TGTGCCTGGAATAGAGGGGGGGGACCTGAAGGCTACACCTTC; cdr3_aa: CAWNRGGGPEGYTF
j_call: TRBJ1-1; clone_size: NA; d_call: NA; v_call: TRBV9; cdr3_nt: TGTGCCAGCAGCCTAGACCCCCGGGACACTGAAGCTTTCTTT; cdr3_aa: CASSLDPRDTEAFF
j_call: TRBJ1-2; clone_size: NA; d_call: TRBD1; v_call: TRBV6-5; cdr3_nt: TGTGCCAGCAGTCAGGCTGCGGACAGGGTCTATGGCTACACCTTC; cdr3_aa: CASSQAADRVYGYTF
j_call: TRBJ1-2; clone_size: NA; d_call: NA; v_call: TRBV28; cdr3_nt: TGTGCCAGCAAACGGGTTGGCTCCTATGGCTACACCTTC; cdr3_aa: CASKRVGSYGYTF
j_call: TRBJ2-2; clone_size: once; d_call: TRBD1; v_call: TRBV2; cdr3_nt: TGTGCCAGCAGGGACGGGACAGCGAACACCGGGGAGCTGTTTTTT; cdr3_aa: CASRDGTANTGELFF
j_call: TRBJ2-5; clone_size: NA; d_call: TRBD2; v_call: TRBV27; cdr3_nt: TGTGCCACCGCCCCGGGACTAGGGGCCAGAGAGACCCAGTACTTC; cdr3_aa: CATAPGLGARETQYF
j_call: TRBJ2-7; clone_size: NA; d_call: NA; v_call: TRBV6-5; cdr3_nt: TGTGCCAGCAGTTACTCGGAGGTGGGTAGTCAGCAGTACTTC; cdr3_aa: CASSYSEVGSQQYF
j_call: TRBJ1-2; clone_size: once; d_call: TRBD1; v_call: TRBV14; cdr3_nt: TGTGCCACCGACAGGGGAGGCTATGGCTACACCTTC; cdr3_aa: CATDRGGYGYTF
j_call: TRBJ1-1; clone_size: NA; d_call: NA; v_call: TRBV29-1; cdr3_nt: TGCAGCGTTGGCAGTCCGGCAGGGACAAGAAACACTGAAGCTTTCTTT; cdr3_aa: CSVGSPAGTRNTEAFF
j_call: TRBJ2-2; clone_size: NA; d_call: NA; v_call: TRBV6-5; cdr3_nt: TGTGCCAGCAGTTACTCGTCAGGGCTGGTGCTGTTTTTT; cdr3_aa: CASSYSSGLVLFF
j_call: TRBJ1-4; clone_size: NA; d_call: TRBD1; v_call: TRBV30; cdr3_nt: TGTGCCTGGAGACTAACGGACAGGGACTATAATGAAAAACTGTTTTTT; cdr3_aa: CAWRLTDRDYNEKLFF
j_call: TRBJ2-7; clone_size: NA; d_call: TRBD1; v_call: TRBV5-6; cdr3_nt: TGTGCCAGCAGCGGAACCGGGACAGTCGAGCAGTACTTC; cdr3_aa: CASSGTGTVEQYF
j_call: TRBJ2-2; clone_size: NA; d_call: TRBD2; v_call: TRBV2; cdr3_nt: TGTGCCAGTGATAGCGGGAGCGACACCGGGGAGCTGTTTTTT; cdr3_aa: CASDSGSDTGELFF
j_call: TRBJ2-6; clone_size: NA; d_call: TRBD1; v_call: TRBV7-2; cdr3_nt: TGTGCCAGCAGCTCCCAGGGGGCCTCTGGGGCCAACGTCCTGACTTTC; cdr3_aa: CASSSQGASGANVLTF
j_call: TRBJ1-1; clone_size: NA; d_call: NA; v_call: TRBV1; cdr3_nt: TGCACCAGCAGCCACGGTGGAGGTTTGAACACTGAAGCTTTCTTT; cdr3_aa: CTSSHGGGLNTEAFF
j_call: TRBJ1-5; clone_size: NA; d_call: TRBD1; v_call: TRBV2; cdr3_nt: TGTGCCAGCAGGATTACAGGGGGCGCGGATCAGCCCCAGCATTTT; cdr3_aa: CASRITGGADQPQHF
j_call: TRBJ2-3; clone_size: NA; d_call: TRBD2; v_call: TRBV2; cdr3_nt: TGTGCCAGCCTAAAGGGACTAGCGGGAGCAGATACGCAGTATTTT; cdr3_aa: CASLKGLAGADTQYF
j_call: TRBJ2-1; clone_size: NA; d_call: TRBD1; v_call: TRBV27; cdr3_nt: TGTGCCAGCAGTGGGGGACAGTCACTTGAGCAGTTCTTC; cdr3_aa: CASSGGQSLEQFF
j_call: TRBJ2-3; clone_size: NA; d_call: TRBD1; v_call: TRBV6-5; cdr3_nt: TGTGCCAGCAGTTCCCCACAGGGGGGCACAGATACGCAGTATTTT; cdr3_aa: CASSSPQGGTDTQYF
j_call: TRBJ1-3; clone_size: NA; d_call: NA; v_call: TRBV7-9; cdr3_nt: TGTGCCAGCAGCTTATTGAGCTCTGGAAACACCATATATTTT; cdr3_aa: CASSLLSSGNTIYF